The 26 T cell receptor beta chains reported below all come from one sample, sequenced in a study of metastatic and nonmetastatic thyroid tumors. MiXCR re-clonotyped the PCR reads for TCRdb. Of about 59,000 clones in the sample, 15% to 20% were seen once. Each patient went into thyroid surgery without having received any treatment. The source material was blood. The source is a male donor with papillary thyroid cancer or a benign thyroid nodule (not recorded which). Some clones in this sample may be carry-over from other donors' samples.

About this clone: A read error may be the cause here, since a much bigger clone is one base away. The chain recombines TRBV19 with TRBJ1-5, with D possibly being TRBD1 (5 bases). The CDR3 covers 15 residues. The V gene's germline CDR1 is LNHDA and CDR2 SQIVND (reference sequence). CDR3: CASSMVQGVNRPQHF. The CDR3 coding sequence is TGTGCCAGTAGTATGGTTCAGGGAGTAAATCGGCCCCAGCATTTT.

This clone was recorded many times. The same CDR3 also results from other DNA sequences found in this sample. The V gene is TRBV28, the J gene TRBJ2-7; 7 positions agree with TRBD1. The CDR3 loop spans 18 amino acids. CDR1 MDHEN and CDR2 SYDVKM come from the germline V gene. With V trimmed by 4 bases and J by 0 bases, 15 bases remained unmatched. In DNA form, the CDR3 reads TGTGCCAGCAGTTCAATATTCTACAGGGGCCGCGCCTCCTACGAGCAGTACGTC. Its protein is CASSSIFYRGRASYEQYV.

J is TRBJ2-1 and V is TRBV30; the D gene is possibly TRBD1 (6 bases). From germline, CDR1 is GTSNPN and CDR2 SVGIG (reference sequence). Trimming pared 4 bases from V and 10 bases from J, leaving 17 bases between. This CDR3 is 13 amino acids long. CDR3 region: CAWILVVTGEQFF. The CDR3 DNA reads TGTGCCTGGATCTTGGTGGTCACAGGGGAGCAGTTCTTC.

By sample share, this clone is medium-sized. The V and J genes are TRBV12-3 or TRBV12-4 and TRBJ2-7; 12 nucleotides agree with TRBD2. The CDR3 has 14 amino acids. J lost 3 bases, V lost 7 bases, and 4 bases had no gene match. CDR3 in amino acids: CASTTGLAGYEQYF. The CDR3 nucleotides are TGTGCCAGCACTACGGGACTAGCGGGCTACGAGCAGTACTTC.

This clone was seen many times. This chain connects TRBV6-1 to TRBJ1-5, with 7 bases fitting TRBD1. The germline V gene encodes CDR1 MNHNS and CDR2 SASEGT. V lost 6 bases to trimming and J lost 3 bases; unmatched junction nucleotides: 5. The CDR3 covers 14 residues. Written as DNA, the CDR3 is TGTGCCAGCAGATTTCAGGGGGACAATCAGCCCCAGCATTTT. Its translation: CASRFQGDNQPQHF.

This clone was counted ten times or more. The same CDR3 also results from other DNA sequences found in this sample. The rearrangement links TRBV20-1 to TRBJ2-2, with 7 bases fitting TRBD1. V lost 0 bases to trimming and J lost 5 bases; unmatched junction nucleotides: 9. CDR1 is DFQATT and CDR2 is SNEGSKA in the germline V gene (reference sequence). The CDR3 length is 16 residues. The CDR3 nucleotides are TGCAGTGCTAGAGATCGACAGGGCTTATGGACCGGGGAGCTGTTTTTT. This translates into CSARDRQGLWTGELFF.

The table lists this clone with many counts. V and J are TRBV6-1 and TRBJ2-1; a possible D gene is TRBD2 (5 bases). V lost 5 bases and J 6 bases, leaving 14 bases between the germline ends. Germline CDR1 is MNHNS and CDR2 is SASEGT. The CDR3 totals 14 residues. In nucleotides, the CDR3 is TGTGCCAGCAGTTCAACCCCCAGCGGCAATGAGCAGTTCTTC. Protein sequence: CASSSTPSGNEQFF.

This clone was observed at least ten times. The chain has TRBV29-1 and TRBJ2-5; 7 bases align to TRBD1. The ends lost 8 bases at V and 7 bases at J; junction bases unmatched: 10. This CDR3 has 12 residues. Per germline, CDR1 SQVTM and CDR2 ANQGSEA. The CDR3 coding sequence is TGCAGCTGGGGGACAGCGGTCGGGACCCAGTACTTC. This translates into CSWGTAVGTQYF.

The rearrangement joins TRBV18 to TRBJ1-1, with D hard to call. V was shortened by 3 bases and J by 4 bases, with 15 bases between the two germline ends. CDR1 is KGHSH, CDR2 LQKENI, per germline. The CDR3 runs 15 residues. CDR3 DNA: TGTGCCAGCTCACCCAACGTAGGGTCCGGCACTGAAGCTTTCTTT. Translated, it gives CASSPNVGSGTEAFF. Based on the CDR3 plus reference TRBV18 and TRBJ1-1, the full variable domain is NAGVMQNPRHLVRRRGQEARLRCSPMKGHSHVYWYRQLPEEGLKFMVYLQKENIIDESGMPKERFSAEFPKEGPSILRIQQVVRGDSAAYFCASSPNVGSGTEAFFGQGTRLTVV.

This clone showed up many times. CDR3 sequence (DNA): TGCGCCAGCAGCTCCGGACAGCCTCGTTCTAGCGGGAGAGTGTACAATGAGCAGTTCTTC. This codes for CASSSGQPRSSGRVYNEQFF. The V and J genes are TRBV5-1 and TRBJ2-1, with 10 nucleotides matching TRBD2. V shed 3 bases and J 4 bases; nucleotides not matched to a gene: 19. Looked up from germline, CDR1 is SGHRS and CDR2 is YFSETQ. The CDR3 covers 20 residues.

In its sample, this clone was seen many times. The V call is TRBV7-8, the J call TRBJ1-1; D perhaps matches TRBD1 (6 bases). The germline V gene has CDR1 SGHVS and CDR2 FQNEAQ. V was cut by 1 base and J by 4 bases, with 10 bases left in between. The CDR3 has 14 residues. The CDR3 sequence: CASSLEGGVTEAFF. CDR3 nucleotides: TGTGCCAGCAGCTTAGAAGGGGGGGTCACTGAAGCTTTCTTT.

Many counts were recorded for this clone. V and J are TRBV4-1 and TRBJ2-7; D is perhaps TRBD1 or TRBD2 (5 bases each). V was shortened by 3 bases and J by 3 bases, with 12 bases between the two germline ends. This CDR3 has 14 residues. Germline V CDR1 and CDR2: MGHRA, YSYEKL. The CDR3 DNA follows: TGCGCCAGCAGCCACCCCGGGACCCACTACGAGCAGTACTTC. Protein sequence: CASSHPGTHYEQYF.

This clone was observed many times. Distinct nucleotide sequences in the sample also encode this CDR3. This chain links TRBV5-4 with TRBJ2-2, with 11 nucleotides matching TRBD2. Germline V gives CDR1 SGHNT, CDR2 YYREEE (reference sequence). V dropped 4 bases and J dropped 7; count of bases not matched to a gene: 6. This CDR3 comprises 15 residues. The DNA of the CDR3 is TGTGCCAGCAGCCTGACTAGCGGGAATATCGGGGAGCTGTTTTTT. Translated, it gives CASSLTSGNIGELFF. The full variable domain, its missing parts supplied by reference TRBV5-4 and TRBJ2-2, is ETGVTQSPTHLIKTRGQQVTLRCSSQSGHNTVSWYQQALGQGPQFIFQYYREEENGRGNFPPRFSGLQFPNYSSELNVNALELDDSALYLCASSLTSGNIGELFFGEGSRLTVL.

This clone was counted many times. This chain connects TRBV4-3 to TRBJ2-7; 10 bases map to TRBD1. Germline V lookup: CDR1 LGHNA, CDR2 YSLEER. The CDR3 has 14 amino acids. V lost 4 bases and J lost 7; bases outside the gene matches: 7. The CDR3 bases are TGCGCCAGCAGCCCATGGGGGACAGGGGATGAGCAGTACGTC. Protein sequence: CASSPWGTGDEQYV.

This clone was counted between two and nine times. A much larger clone sits a single nucleotide away, making a read error possible. This sequence joins TRBV9 and TRBJ1-3; maybe TRBD1 (6 bases). The CDR3 runs 14 residues. The ends were cut back, 4 bases at V and 3 bases at J, with 11 bases in the middle. In germline, CDR1 is SGDLS, CDR2 YYNGEE. The CDR3 sequence is CASSSTGHGNTIYF. As DNA, the CDR3 is TGTGCCAGCAGCTCGACGGGACATGGAAACACCATATATTTT.

There are many counts of this clone. The CDR3 DNA reads TGTGCCAGCAGCTTAGGACACGGGCCGCTGAACATTCAGTACTTC. This sequence encodes CASSLGHGPLNIQYF. The J gene is TRBJ2-4, the V gene TRBV7-6; the D is unclear. The CDR3 has 15 residues. V gave up 1 base and J gave up 7 bases, with 14 bases separating them. CDR1 is SGHVS and CDR2 is FNYEAQ in the germline V gene.

The table lists this clone with many counts. The chain joins TRBV12-3 or TRBV12-4 to TRBJ2-7; 7 bases are a match to TRBD2. With 3 bases clipped from V and 5 bases from J, the junction kept 10 bases outside the gene matches. CDR3 length equals 15 residues. The CDR3 region is CASSLGGSVSDEQYV. For the CDR3, the DNA is TGTGCCAGCAGTTTGGGCGGGAGTGTCTCGGACGAGCAGTACGTC.

This clone has a count of ten or more. The chain recombines TRBV2 with TRBJ2-7; D unclear. The germline V gene has CDR1 SNHLY and CDR2 FYNNEI. Trimming cost V 3 bases and J 2 bases, with 8 bases left between them. CDR3 length: 13 amino acids. CDR3 DNA sequence: TGTGCCAGCAGTGATAGAGGAACCTACGAGCAGTACTTC. This gives the protein CASSDRGTYEQYF. Using reference TRBV2 and TRBJ2-7 for the parts outside the CDR3, the full variable domain is EPEVTQTPSHQVTQMGQEVILRCVPISNHLYFYWYRQILGQKVEFLVSFYNNEISEKSEIFDDQFSVERPDGSNFTLKIRSTKLEDSAMYFCASSDRGTYEQYFGPGTRLTVT.

The genes are TRBV6-2 or TRBV6-3 and TRBJ2-6, with unresolved D. CDR1 is MNHEY, CDR2 SVGEGT, per germline. The CDR3 is made up of 14 amino acids. V lost 2 bases and J 8 bases, leaving 10 bases between the germline ends. CDR3 in DNA: TGTGCCAGCAGTTACAACTCTGGTTCCAACGTCCTGACTTTC. Its translation: CASSYNSGSNVLTF.

This clone was picked up many times. This chain uses TRBV4-2 with TRBJ2-3, with D possibly TRBD1 on 6 matching bases. CDR1 and CDR2 from the germline V gene are LGHNA and YNFKEQ. V was shortened by 1 base and J by 13 bases, with 15 bases between the two germline ends. The CDR3 is made up of 13 amino acids. CDR3 sequence reads: CASSQGIQGIKYF. As DNA, the CDR3 is TGTGCCAGCAGCCAAGGGATCCAGGGGATTAAGTATTTT.

This clone was found a few times. V usage is TRBV6-2 or TRBV6-3 and J usage is TRBJ1-3; no definite D call. The CDR3 is made up of 15 amino acids. CDR1 and CDR2 (germline): MNHEY, SVGEGT. Trimming removed 6 bases at V and 2 bases at J, with 14 bases between. Here the CDR3 DNA reads TGTGCCAGCAGCTTGGTCTCAGGAACTGGAAACACCATATATTTT. Amino acid sequence: CASSLVSGTGNTIYF.

This clone was seen a few times. The chain uses TRBV5-6 and TRBJ1-6; D ambiguous. The V end lost 0 bases, the J end lost 6 bases, and 7 bases lay between the germline ends. The CDR3 covers 14 residues. Germline loops: CDR1 SGHDT, CDR2 YYEEEE. CDR3 sequence: CASSLEQPNSPLHF. The CDR3 DNA sequence: TGTGCCAGCAGCTTGGAGCAGCCTAATTCACCCCTCCACTTT.

There are many counts of this clone. The J gene is TRBJ1-2, the V gene TRBV6-1; 12 nucleotides line up with TRBD1. This CDR3 comprises 14 residues. Germline CDR1 and CDR2: MNHNS and SASEGT. Unmatched junction bases numbered 6, after V lost 6 bases and J lost 7 bases. The CDR3 region has the DNA TGTGCCAGCAGCAGGGACAGGGGGCTGATTGGCTACACCTTC. Translated: CASSRDRGLIGYTF.

With respect to this clone: Different DNA sequences within this sample yield the same CDR3. The chain uses TRBV20-1 and TRBJ2-2, with 8 bases matching TRBD1. The CDR3 has 16 amino acids. With V trimmed by 0 bases and J by 8 bases, 11 bases remained unmatched. The germline CDR1 and CDR2 sequences are DFQATT and SNEGSKA (reference sequence). For the CDR3, the DNA is TGCAGTGCTAGAGATTTAGGACAGGGAATTACAGGGGAGCTGTTTTTT. Its translation is CSARDLGQGITGELFF.

The sample holds many counts of this clone. The chain uses TRBV2 and TRBJ2-3; D is ambiguous. V lost 6 bases and J lost 4, with 8 bases in between. The CDR3 is made up of 12 amino acids. Germline loops: CDR1 SNHLY, CDR2 FYNNEI. This chain's CDR3 is CASSPSPDTQYF. In DNA, the CDR3 is TGTGCCAGCAGCCCCTCTCCAGATACGCAGTATTTT.

This clone was seen ten or more times. The genes are TRBV7-8 and TRBJ1-5; tentative D call: TRBD1 (5 bases). The V gene's germline CDR1 is SGHVS and CDR2 FQNEAQ. V was cut by 1 base and J by 5 bases, with 12 bases left in between. The CDR3 runs 15 residues. DNA of the CDR3: TGTGCCAGCAGCTTAGGCCGGGGAGGGGATCAGCCCCAGCATTTT. This sequence encodes CASSLGRGGDQPQHF. Full variable domain (outside the CDR3, taken from reference TRBV7-8 and TRBJ1-5): GAGVSQSPRYKVAKRGQDVALRCDPISGHVSLFWYQQALGQGPEFLTYFQNEAQLDKSGLPSDRFFAERPEGSVSTLKIQRTQQEDSAVYLCASSLGRGGDQPQHFGDGTRLSIL.